The 26 T cell receptor beta chains given below trace back to one sample, sequenced in a study of blood T cell repertoires in COVID-19. TCRdb's table, derived via immunoSEQ multiplex PCR, lists solely in-frame clones and lacks some. The repertoire holds 70,000 or so clones, with around 89% as singletons. The sequenced sample was peripheral blood. These receptors were taken from a man between 60 and 70 years old with acute or convalescent COVID-19.

The chain employs TRBV5-1 and TRBJ2-3; D gene uncertain. Germline loops: CDR1 SGHRS, CDR2 YFSETQ. Trimming took off 4 bases at V and 2 bases at J, with 5 bases between the two ends. The CDR3 extends over 12 amino acids. The CDR3 spells CASSINTDTQYF. In DNA, the CDR3 is TGCGCCAGCAGCATTAACACAGATACGCAGTATTTT.

CDR3 sequence (DNA): TGTGCCAGCAGCTTCGGGTTCTCTGGAAACACCATATATTTT. This sequence encodes CASSFGFSGNTIYF. The chain couples TRBV5-6 to TRBJ1-3; no clear D gene. The V end was cut by 2 bases, the J end by 0 bases, with 6 bases between. The CDR3 is made up of 14 amino acids. Germline V gives CDR1 SGHDT, CDR2 YYEEEE.

V gene TRBV21-1 combines with J gene TRBJ2-7; the table's D call, TRBD2, was not checked against the DNA. TRBV21-1 is a listed pseudogene. The CDR3 has 14 amino acids. The CDR3 sequence: CASSNTSGSYEQYF. In DNA form, the CDR3 reads TGTGCCAGCAGCAACACTAGCGGGAGCTACGAGCAGTACTTC.

This chain uses TRBV6-5 with TRBJ1-4; 10 nucleotides line up with TRBD1. Germline V gene sequence: CDR1 MNHEY, CDR2 SVGAGI. The CDR3 loop spans 14 amino acids. V was clipped by 5 bases and J by 5 bases; unmatched bases: 2. CDR3 coding DNA: TGTGCCAGCAGTAGGGGACAGGGGAATGAAAAACTGTTTTTT. This translates into CASSRGQGNEKLFF.

The CDR3 DNA is TGTGCCACCGCCGATCGGGGGGTCGAGCAGTACTTC. Encoded protein: CATADRGVEQYF. The gene calls are TRBV24-1 and TRBJ2-7; the match to TRBD2 covers 7 bases. J was trimmed by 6 bases and V by 9 bases; bases with no gene match: 7. Germline-derived CDR1 and CDR2 are KGHDR and SFDVKD. The length of the CDR3 is 12 residues.

This sequence joins TRBV5-1 and TRBJ2-7, with 11 bases aligning to TRBD2. Germline V gives CDR1 SGHRS, CDR2 YFSETQ. The CDR3 is 16 amino acids. J was trimmed by 2 bases and V by 4 bases; bases with no gene match: 8. CDR3 protein: CASSQDTSGSPYEQYF. CDR3 sequence (DNA): TGCGCCAGCAGCCAGGACACTAGCGGGAGCCCCTACGAGCAGTACTTC. Supplemented by reference TRBV5-1 and TRBJ2-7, the full variable domain reads KAGVTQTPRYLIKTRGQQVTLSCSPISGHRSVSWYQQTPGQGLQFLFEYFSETQRNKGNFPGRFSGRQFSNSRSEMNVSTLELGDSALYLCASSQDTSGSPYEQYFGPGTRLTVT.

The J gene is TRBJ1-4, the V gene TRBV5-1; D may be TRBD1 (5 bases). Germline-derived CDR1 and CDR2 are SGHRS and YFSETQ. The CDR3 has 16 residues. V was pared by 0 bases and J by 9 bases, with 18 bases between. The CDR3 coding sequence is TGCGCCAGCAGCTTGGGGTCTCAGGGAGGTTCTAAAAAACTGTTTTTT. As protein: CASSLGSQGGSKKLFF. The variable domain in full, with the rest retrieved from reference TRBV5-1 and TRBJ1-4, is KAGVTQTPRYLIKTRGQQVTLSCSPISGHRSVSWYQQTPGQGLQFLFEYFSETQRNKGNFPGRFSGRQFSNSRSEMNVSTLELGDSALYLCASSLGSQGGSKKLFFGSGTQLSVL.

This chain links TRBV29-1 with TRBJ2-3; 10 bases agree with TRBD2. CDR1 is SQVTM and CDR2 is ANQGSEA in the germline V gene. The junction had 4 bases not matched to a gene; V was cut back by 5 bases and J by 2 bases. The CDR3 loop spans 14 amino acids. CDR3 coding DNA: TGCAGCGTTCAACTAGCGGGAACCACAGATACGCAGTATTTT. This sequence encodes CSVQLAGTTDTQYF.

The V gene is TRBV9, the J gene TRBJ2-2; 7 bases are a match to TRBD2. The CDR3 has 14 amino acids. V lost 6 bases, J lost 3 bases, and 5 bases stayed unmatched. CDR1 is SGDLS and CDR2 is YYNGEE in the germline V gene. For the CDR3, the DNA is TGTGCCAGCACGGGGGGTTGGGACACCGGGGAGCTGTTTTTT. Translating gives CASTGGWDTGELFF.

The chain has TRBV18 and TRBJ2-7, with 13 nucleotides matching TRBD2. The CDR3 extends over 17 amino acids. The V gene's germline CDR1 is KGHSH and CDR2 LQKENI. Trimming took 2 bases from V and 4 from J; bases not matched to a gene: 8. DNA of the CDR3: TGTGCCAGCTCACCAGAACTAGCGGGAGGGCCTCAATACGAGCAGTACTTC. Its translation: CASSPELAGGPQYEQYF.

This clone was recorded once. The chain has TRBV2 and TRBJ1-2; 7 bases align to TRBD1. The CDR3 length is 13 residues. Trimming removed 5 bases from V and 2 bases from J; junction bases left unmatched: 2. Germline assignment: CDR1 SNHLY and CDR2 FYNNEI. The CDR3 is CASSLGQNYGYTF. CDR3 nucleotides: TGTGCCAGCAGTCTGGGACAGAACTATGGCTACACCTTC.

This clone was seen just once. The chain has TRBV3-1 (or the pseudogene TRBV3-2) and TRBJ1-2, with 12 bases that match TRBD1. Trimming removed 4 bases from V and 5 bases from J; junction bases left unmatched: 5. The CDR3 runs to 15 residues. CDR1 LGHDT and CDR2 YNNKEL come from the germline V gene (reference sequence). CDR3 in amino acids: CASSPGTGGAYGYTF. The CDR3 DNA sequence: TGTGCCAGCAGCCCTGGGACAGGGGGCGCGTATGGCTACACCTTC.

The rearrangement uses TRBV9 and TRBJ2-2; 10 bases align to TRBD2. The J segment lost 7 bases and the V segment lost 0 bases, leaving 3 bases of the junction unmatched. CDR1 and CDR2 (germline): SGDLS, YYNGEE. CDR3 length: 15 amino acids. This chain's CDR3 is CASSVVSGGIGELFF. The CDR3, as DNA: TGTGCCAGCAGCGTAGTTAGCGGGGGGATCGGGGAGCTGTTTTTT.

The chain couples TRBV5-6 to TRBJ2-7, with a possible D match to TRBD2 (5 bases). The V gene lost 6 bases and the J gene lost 1 base, with 17 bases spanning the gap. The CDR3 spans 15 residues. Germline assignment: CDR1 SGHDT and CDR2 YYEEEE. The CDR3: CASTGPGPGSYEQYF. In DNA form, the CDR3 reads TGTGCCAGCACCGGACCCGGTCCGGGGTCCTACGAGCAGTACTTC.

The CDR3 sequence: CASSLSSGGSNNEQFF. Here the CDR3 DNA reads TGTGCCAGCTCTCTATCTTCGGGGGGCTCTAACAATGAGCAGTTCTTC. The chain recombines TRBV18 with TRBJ2-1; TRBD2 is a possible D gene (7 bases). This CDR3 has 16 residues. V lost 6 bases and J lost 5, with 20 bases in between. CDR1 and CDR2 from the germline V gene are KGHSH and LQKENI.

The rearrangement uses TRBV5-1 and TRBJ2-1; 8 positions match TRBD2. CDR1 SGHRS and CDR2 YFSETQ come from the germline V gene. Losses at the gene ends were 4 bases for V and 0 bases for J; bases not matched to a gene: 9. This CDR3 spans 17 amino acids. CDR3 sequence reads: CASSPRTSTSSYNEQFF. The CDR3 DNA sequence: TGCGCCAGCAGCCCCCGGACTAGCACGAGCTCCTACAATGAGCAGTTCTTC.

The count of this clone is one. The chain carries TRBV19 and TRBJ1-1; D is unclear. The V gene lost 3 bases and the J gene lost 4 bases, with 9 bases spanning the gap. The CDR3 contains 13 residues. Germline assignment: CDR1 LNHDA and CDR2 SQIVND (reference sequence). Written as DNA, the CDR3 is TGTGCCAGTAGTATTCCTTTCAGCACTGAAGCTTTCTTT. Translating gives CASSIPFSTEAFF.

This clone was picked up one time. The rearrangement uses TRBV10-3 and TRBJ1-3, with a possible D match to TRBD1 (5 bases). This CDR3 is 15 amino acids long. The germline V and J ends were trimmed by 3 bases and 0 bases, with 9 bases remaining between them. Germline V CDR1 and CDR2: ENHRY, SYGVKD. CDR3 bases: TGTGCCATCAGTGAAAGACAGTTCTCTGGAAACACCATATATTTT. This encodes CAISERQFSGNTIYF.

V is TRBV24-1 and J is TRBJ2-1; maybe TRBD1 (6 bases). The V gene's germline CDR1 is KGHDR and CDR2 SFDVKD. Trimming shortened V by 7 bases and J by 5 bases, and 14 bases separated the two germline ends. The CDR3 length is 14 residues. CDR3 sequence reads: CATRAQGFDNEQFF. The CDR3 DNA reads as TGTGCCACCAGAGCTCAGGGGTTTGACAATGAGCAGTTCTTC.

V is TRBV6-5 and J is TRBJ2-7, with 12 bases identical to TRBD2. V was pared by 2 bases and J by 6 bases, with 2 bases of the junction left unmatched. Germline loops: CDR1 MNHEY, CDR2 SVGAGI. The CDR3 contains 14 residues. The chain's CDR3 is CASSYRTSGTEQYF. The CDR3 region has the DNA TGTGCCAGCAGTTACCGGACTAGCGGGACCGAGCAGTACTTC.

The chain joins TRBV29-1 to TRBJ1-1; the D is unclear. The CDR3 runs 13 residues. V was shortened by 6 bases and J by 1 base, with 12 bases between the two germline ends. The germline V gene encodes CDR1 SQVTM and CDR2 ANQGSEA. CDR3 in amino acids: CSVNRRQNTEAFF. As DNA, the CDR3 is TGCAGCGTCAACAGACGGCAGAACACTGAAGCTTTCTTT.

The J gene is TRBJ1-1, the V gene TRBV2; 9 nucleotides agree with TRBD1. This CDR3 spans 16 amino acids. The junction had 8 bases not matched to a gene; V was cut back by 4 bases and J by 2 bases. Germline V gene lookup returns CDR1 SNHLY and CDR2 FYNNEI. CDR3 amino acids: CASSVGGTGRNTEAFF. Here the CDR3 DNA reads TGTGCCAGCAGTGTCGGGGGGACAGGGCGCAACACTGAAGCTTTCTTT.

The table lists this clone with a count of one. The CDR3 loop reads CASSLTGAFTYEQYF. CDR3 DNA: TGTGCCAGCAGCTTAACAGGGGCCTTTACCTACGAGCAGTACTTC. V is TRBV5-6 and J is TRBJ2-7; 7 bases align to TRBD1. V was pared by 2 bases and J by 2 bases, with 7 bases of the junction left unmatched. CDR3 length equals 15 residues. Germline V gene lookup returns CDR1 SGHDT and CDR2 YYEEEE.

This clone appeared a single time. The chain couples TRBV29-1 to TRBJ1-2; TRBD1 matches 8 bases. Germline lookup yields CDR1 SQVTM and CDR2 ANQGSEA. The ends lost 4 bases at V and 5 bases at J; junction bases unmatched: 9. CDR3 size: 14 residues. In DNA form, the CDR3 reads TGCAGCGTTGGGGGTGGGCAGGGGGCTTATGGCTACACCTTC. Amino acids: CSVGGGQGAYGYTF.

V gene TRBV27 combines with J gene TRBJ2-3; 13 nucleotides line up with TRBD2. The CDR3 is made up of 16 amino acids. Per germline, CDR1 MNHEY and CDR2 SMNVEV (reference sequence). Trimming removed 5 bases from V and 2 bases from J; junction bases left unmatched: 4. The CDR3 region has the DNA TGTGCCAGCAGTGACGGACTAGCGGGGGTCACAGATACGCAGTATTTT. This sequence encodes CASSDGLAGVTDTQYF.

This clone was detected only once. The CDR3 nucleotides are TGTGCCAGCAGCTTAACTCGCGGGGGGGCCCCTGAGCAGTTCTTC. It specifies CASSLTRGGAPEQFF. The J gene is TRBJ2-1, the V gene TRBV7-3, with 9 bases matching TRBD2. From germline, CDR1 is SGHTA and CDR2 FQGTGA. CDR3 length: 15 amino acids. V gave up 0 bases and J gave up 9 bases; unmatched junction bases: 6.